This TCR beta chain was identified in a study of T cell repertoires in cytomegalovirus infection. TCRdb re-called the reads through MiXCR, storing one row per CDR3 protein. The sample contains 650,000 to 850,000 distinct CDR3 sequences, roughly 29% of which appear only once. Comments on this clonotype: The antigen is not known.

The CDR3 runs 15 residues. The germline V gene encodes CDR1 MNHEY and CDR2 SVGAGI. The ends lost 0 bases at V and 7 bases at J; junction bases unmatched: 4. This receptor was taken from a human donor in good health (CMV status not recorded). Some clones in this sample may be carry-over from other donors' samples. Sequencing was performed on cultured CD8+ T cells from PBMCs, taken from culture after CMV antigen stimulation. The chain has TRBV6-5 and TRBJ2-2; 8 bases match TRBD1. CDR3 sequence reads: CASSYSQGAGGELFF. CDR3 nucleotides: TGTGCCAGCAGTTACTCGCAGGGGGCGGGCGGGGAGCTGTTTTTT.